Below are 31 T cell receptor beta chains sequenced from a single sample in a study of blood T cell repertoires in COVID-19. Only in-frame clones appear in the TCRdb table, and some are missing; sequencing was by immunoSEQ multiplex PCR. The data show under 250,000 clones, approximately 85% seen once. Material: peripheral blood. Receptors were obtained from a woman older than 75 with COVID-19, enrolled during active disease.

The gene calls are TRBV6-1 and TRBJ2-7; 8 nucleotides align to TRBD1. From germline, CDR1 is MNHNS and CDR2 SASEGT. Losses at the gene ends were 3 bases for V and 6 bases for J; bases not matched to a gene: 4. The CDR3 is 13 residues long. Written as DNA, the CDR3 is TGTGCCAGCAGTGAGGGACAGGCGGGCGAGCAGTACTTC. Translating gives CASSEGQAGEQYF.

V is TRBV11-2 and J is TRBJ1-3; D ambiguous. CDR1 and CDR2 (germline): SGHAT, FQNNGV. V was cut by 0 bases and J by 4 bases, with 13 bases left in between. The CDR3 runs to 16 residues. The CDR3: CASSLDRRVTGNTIYF. The CDR3 region has the DNA TGTGCCAGCAGCTTAGATCGCCGGGTAACAGGAAACACCATATATTTT.

The J gene is TRBJ2-3, the V gene TRBV28; 7 bases fit TRBD1. The CDR3 contains 13 residues. V lost 4 bases, J lost 6 bases, and 4 bases stayed unmatched. The V gene's germline CDR1 is MDHEN and CDR2 SYDVKM. The CDR3 nucleotides are TGTGCCAGCAGTTCCGGACAGGCGGATACGCAGTATTTT. Its protein is CASSSGQADTQYF. Combining the CDR3 with reference TRBV28 and TRBJ2-3 gives the whole variable domain DVKVTQSSRYLVKRTGEKVFLECVQDMDHENMFWYRQDPGLGLRLIYFSYDVKMKEKGDIPEGYSVSREKKERFSLILESASTNQTSMYLCASSSGQADTQYFGPGTRLTVL.

The chain joins TRBV6-1 to TRBJ1-5, with 8 nucleotides matching TRBD1. V trimming: 1 base; J trimming: 1 base; junction bases outside the gene matches: 3. The length of the CDR3 is 16 residues. The germline V gene has CDR1 MNHNS and CDR2 SASEGT. In nucleotides, the CDR3 is TGTGCCAGCAGTGAAGGGACAGGGTCAAGCAATCAGCCCCAGCATTTT. It yields the protein CASSEGTGSSNQPQHF.

The V and J genes are TRBV9 and TRBJ2-5; tentative D call: TRBD2 (7 bases). Germline V gene data show CDR1 as SGDLS and CDR2 as YYNGEE. Trimming stripped 0 bases from V and 7 bases from J, with 25 bases between. The CDR3 covers 18 residues. In nucleotides, the CDR3 is TGTGCCAGCAGCGTAGGTCCAGGGGAGGGACTAAAGTTTGGGACCCAGTACTTC. Translation: CASSVGPGEGLKFGTQYF.

The chain joins TRBV28 to TRBJ1-2, with 8 positions matching TRBD1. V gave up 11 bases and J gave up 8 bases; unmatched junction bases: 16. Germline V gene lookup returns CDR1 MDHEN and CDR2 SYDVKM. This CDR3 is 14 amino acids long. The CDR3 DNA reads TGTGCCGTGGAACGTGGGCAGGGGGCATGGGGCTACACCTTC. This gives the protein CAVERGQGAWGYTF.

The chain has TRBV6-1 and TRBJ1-2, with D tentatively TRBD1 (6 bases). Germline loops: CDR1 MNHNS, CDR2 SASEGT. V was pared by 2 bases and J by 4 bases, with 14 bases between. The CDR3 covers 15 residues. CDR3 region: CASSEQQGLGYGYTF. The CDR3 nucleotides are TGTGCCAGCAGTGAACAACAGGGCCTAGGCTATGGCTACACCTTC.

This sequence joins TRBV3-1 (or the pseudogene TRBV3-2) and TRBJ2-2; possible D gene TRBD2, 6 bases. The V and J ends lost 0 bases and 5 bases respectively, with 10 bases between them. The CDR3 length is 15 residues. The germline V gene has CDR1 LGHDT and CDR2 YNNKEL (reference sequence). The DNA for the CDR3 is TGTGCCAGCAGCCAAGATCCCCGGGAGACCGGGGAGCTGTTTTTT. Residues: CASSQDPRETGELFF.

This clone was counted a few times. The chain has TRBV30 and TRBJ1-4; no definite D call. Germline values: CDR1 GTSNPN, CDR2 SVGIG (reference sequence). Deletions cut 4 bases from V and 0 bases from J, with 9 bases between. The CDR3 is made up of 14 amino acids. This CDR3 reads CAWNPTATNEKLFF. The CDR3 nucleotides read TGTGCCTGGAATCCTACTGCAACTAATGAAAAACTGTTTTTT.

This chain links TRBV19 with TRBJ2-2; 9 bases fit TRBD1. Per germline, CDR1 LNHDA and CDR2 SQIVND (reference sequence). The CDR3 extends over 14 amino acids. Losses at the gene ends were 9 bases for V and 10 bases for J; bases not matched to a gene: 12. The CDR3 DNA sequence: TGTGCCAGCAACCGGGACAGGGCGTTAGCGGAGCTGTTTTTT. This translates into CASNRDRALAELFF.

V usage is TRBV4-1 and J usage is TRBJ2-2; TRBD2 matches at 8 bases. Germline V lookup: CDR1 MGHRA, CDR2 YSYEKL. The V gene end was trimmed by 4 bases and the J gene end by 1 base; junction bases not matched to a gene: 17. CDR3 size: 20 residues. The CDR3: CASSPPPGGPIKGNTGELFF. The CDR3 DNA follows: TGCGCCAGCAGCCCGCCCCCGGGGGGGCCAATTAAGGGGAACACCGGGGAGCTGTTTTTT.

V is TRBV7-6 and J is TRBJ2-3; 9 bases map to TRBD2. V dropped 5 bases and J dropped 5; count of bases not matched to a gene: 8. CDR3 length: 15 residues. From germline, CDR1 is SGHVS and CDR2 FNYEAQ. The DNA for the CDR3 is TGTGCCAGCAGCCCTAGCGGGGCACGGGGAGATACGCAGTATTTT. It translates to CASSPSGARGDTQYF.

This chain joins TRBV3-1 (or the pseudogene TRBV3-2) and TRBJ2-2, with 7 bases that match TRBD2. V lost 4 bases and J lost 7; bases outside the gene matches: 9. The CDR3 length is 15 residues. The germline V gene encodes CDR1 LGHDT and CDR2 YNNKEL (reference sequence). The CDR3 region has the DNA TGTGCCAGCAGCCTATCCGGGACTATCAGCGGGGAGCTGTTTTTT. Protein product: CASSLSGTISGELFF.

This clone has just a few counts. V gene TRBV3-1 (or the pseudogene TRBV3-2) combines with J gene TRBJ1-1; D is ambiguous. CDR3 length: 15 residues. Germline lookup yields CDR1 LGHDT and CDR2 YNNKEL (reference sequence). V was cut by 4 bases and J by 5 bases, with 17 bases left in between. CDR3: CASSPQAGIGTEAFF. The CDR3 DNA sequence: TGTGCCAGCAGCCCCCAGGCGGGAATCGGGACTGAAGCTTTCTTT.

V is TRBV19 and J is TRBJ1-2; TRBD1 matches 12 bases. From germline, CDR1 is LNHDA and CDR2 SQIVND (reference sequence). The trim removed 7 bases at V and 4 bases at J, leaving 7 bases unmatched. This CDR3 spans 15 amino acids. DNA for the CDR3: TGTGCCAGTAAGGGACAGGGGGCGCCTGGCTATGGCTACACCTTC. Protein sequence: CASKGQGAPGYGYTF.

The chain links TRBV9 to TRBJ2-2; no clear D gene. V lost 5 bases and J lost 6, with 14 bases in between. The CDR3 runs to 14 residues. Germline CDR1 and CDR2: SGDLS and YYNGEE. The CDR3, as DNA: TGTGCCAGCAGTGTGCGATCGGTACCCGGGGAGCTGTTTTTT. Its protein product is CASSVRSVPGELFF.

The rearrangement links TRBV7-9 to TRBJ2-5; 7 bases agree with TRBD2. The CDR3 loop spans 16 amino acids. Germline CDR1 and CDR2: SEHNR and FQNEAQ (reference sequence). The V segment lost 5 bases and the J segment 5 bases; nucleotides outside the gene matches: 14. CDR3 in DNA: TGTGCCAGCAGCCAAACTTTCGGGGAGGGGAAGGAGACCCAGTACTTC. As protein: CASSQTFGEGKETQYF.

This clone occurred a few times. The chain carries TRBV12-3 or TRBV12-4 and TRBJ1-1; D uncertain. V shed 4 bases and J shed 5 bases, with 11 bases lying between them. This CDR3 spans 13 amino acids. DNA for the CDR3: TGTGCCAGCAGTTATACGAGGAGGACTGAAGCTTTCTTT. Its translation: CASSYTRRTEAFF.

This clone was seen once. The V gene is TRBV29-1, the J gene TRBJ1-2; D is ambiguous. Looked up from germline, CDR1 is SQVTM and CDR2 is ANQGSEA. V dropped 5 bases and J dropped 0 bases, with 13 bases sitting between them. The CDR3 is made up of 14 amino acids. The CDR3 DNA sequence: TGCAGCGTTAATTTGCAGGAAGCTAACTATGGCTACACCTTC. This codes for CSVNLQEANYGYTF.

The chain links TRBV12-3 or TRBV12-4 to TRBJ2-5; no clear D gene. The CDR3 is 13 residues long. Between the trimmed V and J ends, which lost 3 bases and 3 bases, there was a span of 8 bases. The CDR3: CASSFGGKETQYF. CDR3 nucleotides: TGTGCCAGCAGTTTCGGCGGCAAAGAGACCCAGTACTTC.

The J gene is TRBJ2-7, the V gene TRBV5-6; D gene unclear. This CDR3 spans 12 amino acids. V dropped 2 bases and J dropped 6 bases, with 9 bases sitting between them. CDR1 is SGHDT and CDR2 is YYEEEE in the germline V gene. CDR3 sequence (DNA): TGTGCCAGCAGCTTATTAACAGTCGAGCAGTACTTC. This sequence encodes CASSLLTVEQYF.

The V and J genes are TRBV19 and TRBJ1-3, with a tentative D call TRBD1 (5 bases). Germline V gives CDR1 LNHDA, CDR2 SQIVND (reference sequence). The V and J ends lost 6 bases and 1 base respectively, with 13 bases between them. This CDR3 has 15 residues. The CDR3 spells CASSPDRRSGNTIYF. The CDR3 DNA reads as TGTGCCAGTAGCCCCGACAGAAGATCTGGAAACACCATATATTTT.

The chain recombines TRBV2 with TRBJ2-2, with TRBD1 as a possible D gene (7 bases). The germline V gene has CDR1 SNHLY and CDR2 FYNNEI. CDR3 size: 15 residues. Trimming took 4 bases from V and 4 from J, leaving 13 bases between them. CDR3 residues: CASSGQGGGTGELFF. For the CDR3, the DNA is TGTGCCAGCAGTGGGCAGGGGGGAGGCACCGGGGAGCTGTTTTTT.

This chain links TRBV19 with TRBJ1-3; tentatively, D is TRBD1 (6 bases). CDR3 size: 15 residues. The V and J ends lost 6 bases and 0 bases respectively, with 12 bases between them. CDR1 and CDR2 (germline): LNHDA, SQIVND (reference sequence). DNA of the CDR3: TGTGCCAGTAGCAGGGGCCCGAGCTCTGGAAACACCATATATTTT. It yields the protein CASSRGPSSGNTIYF.

The chain joins TRBV5-1 to TRBJ1-4; TRBD1 matches 9 bases. Germline lookup yields CDR1 SGHRS and CDR2 YFSETQ. The CDR3 runs to 14 residues. V lost 4 bases, J lost 6 bases, and 4 bases stayed unmatched. The CDR3 nucleotides are TGCGCCAGCAGCGCAGACAGGGGGGATGAAAAACTGTTTTTT. It translates to CASSADRGDEKLFF.

V and J are TRBV5-4 and TRBJ1-2; D is uncertain. CDR1 is SGHNT, CDR2 YYREEE, per germline (reference sequence). Between the trimmed V and J ends, which lost 0 bases and 2 bases, there was a span of 11 bases. The CDR3 covers 15 residues. CDR3 DNA sequence: TGTGCCAGCAGCTTGGCCGGAGGGCGGAACTATGGCTACACCTTC. Its protein product is CASSLAGGRNYGYTF. Full variable domain (outside the CDR3, taken from reference TRBV5-4 and TRBJ1-2): ETGVTQSPTHLIKTRGQQVTLRCSSQSGHNTVSWYQQALGQGPQFIFQYYREEENGRGNFPPRFSGLQFPNYSSELNVNALELDDSALYLCASSLAGGRNYGYTFGSGTRLTVV.

The rearrangement uses TRBV30 and TRBJ2-1; 9 positions agree with TRBD2. Germline loops: CDR1 GTSNPN, CDR2 SVGIG (reference sequence). V trimming: 4 bases; J trimming: 8 bases; junction bases outside the gene matches: 9. CDR3 length equals 14 residues. CDR3: CAWKGWRGGDEQFF. CDR3 nucleotides: TGTGCCTGGAAAGGGTGGCGGGGGGGCGATGAGCAGTTCTTC. The full variable domain, its missing parts supplied by reference TRBV30 and TRBJ2-1, is SQTIHQWPATLVQPVGSPLSLECTVEGTSNPNLYWYRQAAGRGLQLLFYSVGIGQISSEVPQNLSASRPQDRQFILSSKKLLLSDSGFYLCAWKGWRGGDEQFFGPGTRLTVL.

The rearrangement links TRBV20-1 to TRBJ1-1; the match to TRBD1 covers 11 bases. Trimming cost V 3 bases and J 5 bases; bases outside gene matches: 5. The CDR3 is made up of 14 amino acids. Germline CDR1 reads DFQATT; CDR2 reads SNEGSKA (reference sequence). Written as DNA, the CDR3 is TGCAGTGCTAGTCTCGGGACAGGGGGTACTGAAGCTTTCTTT. Protein product: CSASLGTGGTEAFF.

In regard to this clone: The sample carries other DNA sequences with the same CDR3. This chain links TRBV28 with TRBJ1-1, with D possibly matching TRBD1 (6 bases). Germline CDR1 is MDHEN and CDR2 is SYDVKM. V shed 2 bases and J shed 3 bases, with 7 bases lying between them. This CDR3 contains 13 residues. This chain's CDR3 is CASSLGQYTEAFF. The DNA of the CDR3 is TGTGCCAGCAGTTTAGGACAGTACACTGAAGCTTTCTTT.

This clone was found once. The genes are TRBV5-1 and TRBJ1-2; TRBD1 aligns across 8 bases. This CDR3 is 14 amino acids long. Germline values: CDR1 SGHRS, CDR2 YFSETQ. V gave up 0 bases and J gave up 3 bases; unmatched junction bases: 1. Here the CDR3 reads CASSLAGGDYGYTF. Here the CDR3 DNA reads TGCGCCAGCAGCTTGGCAGGGGGCGACTATGGCTACACCTTC.

The gene calls are TRBV19 and TRBJ1-6; 10 positions agree with TRBD1. After removal of 4 bases from V and 9 bases from J, the junction contained 6 bases not matched to a gene. The CDR3 consists of 15 residues. Germline V lookup: CDR1 LNHDA, CDR2 SQIVND (reference sequence). The CDR3 region has the DNA TGTGCCAGTAGTACAGTGACAGGGGGCACTTCACCCCTCCACTTT. The encoded protein is CASSTVTGGTSPLHF. The variable domain in full, with the rest retrieved from reference TRBV19 and TRBJ1-6, is DGGITQSPKYLFRKEGQNVTLSCEQNLNHDAMYWYRQDPGQGLRLIYYSQIVNDFQKGDIAEGYSVSREKKESFPLTVTSAQKNPTAFYLCASSTVTGGTSPLHFGNGTRLTVT.